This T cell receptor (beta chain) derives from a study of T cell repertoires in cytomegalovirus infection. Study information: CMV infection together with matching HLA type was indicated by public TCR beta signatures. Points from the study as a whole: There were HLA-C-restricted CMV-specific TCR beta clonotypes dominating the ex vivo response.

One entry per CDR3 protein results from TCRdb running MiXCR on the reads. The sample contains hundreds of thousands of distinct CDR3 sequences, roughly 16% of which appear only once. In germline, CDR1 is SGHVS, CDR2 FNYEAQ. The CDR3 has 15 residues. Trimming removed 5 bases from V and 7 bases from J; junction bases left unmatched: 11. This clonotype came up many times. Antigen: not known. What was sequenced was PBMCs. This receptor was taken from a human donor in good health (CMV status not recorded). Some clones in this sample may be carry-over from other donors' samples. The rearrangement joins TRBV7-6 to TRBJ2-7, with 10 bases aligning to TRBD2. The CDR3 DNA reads TGTGCCAGCAGCATCTTAGCGGGAGGCTCGTCAGAGCAGTACTTC. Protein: CASSILAGGSSEQYF.